This T cell receptor (beta chain) stems from a study of blood T cell repertoires in COVID-19. Study as a whole: T cells, B-cell-depleted T cells, or PBMCs provided the cDNA or gDNA that served as material.

This clone has only a few counts. Germline CDR1 reads LNHDA; CDR2 reads SQIVND (reference sequence). CDR3 length: 16 amino acids. With 4 bases clipped from V and 4 bases from J, the junction kept 7 bases outside the gene matches. In the authors' workflow: From reference gene primer amplification, estimates of nucleated cell counts were derived. Sequenced by immunoSEQ multiplex PCR; TCRdb stores in-frame clones only, minus some. V, J and clone size derive from that table, while D and trimming were established from the DNA sequence. The table shows more than 90,000 clones, with 85% to 95% occurring only once.

The source material was peripheral blood. The chain joins TRBV19 to TRBJ2-3; 11 nucleotides line up with TRBD2. This TCR was sampled from a man aged 50-59 years with active COVID-19. The CDR3 here is CASSSTSGRGADTQYF. CDR3 in DNA: TGTGCCAGTAGTAGCACTAGCGGGAGAGGAGCAGATACGCAGTATTTT.